The 21 T cell receptor beta chains listed next were all sequenced from one sample in a study of blood T cell repertoires in COVID-19. Generated by immunoSEQ multiplex PCR, the TCRdb table keeps only in-frame clones and is missing some. The sample has 60,000 to 70,000 clones, 88% seen once. Sequencing input: peripheral blood. These receptors were taken from a woman aged 55-69 years with COVID-19, enrolled during active disease.

The V gene is TRBV29-1, the J gene TRBJ2-4; tentative D call: TRBD2 (5 bases). This CDR3 comprises 14 residues. The V and J ends lost 5 bases and 2 bases respectively, with 13 bases between them. Germline-derived CDR1 and CDR2 are SQVTM and ANQGSEA. The CDR3 DNA is TGCAGCGTTTTGGGCGAGGGTCCCAAAAACATTCAGTACTTC. It encodes CSVLGEGPKNIQYF.

In DNA, the CDR3 is TGTGCCAGCAGTACTTTGGGGGCCACTGAAGCTTTCTTT. Its protein is CASSTLGATEAFF. The chain employs TRBV6-5 and TRBJ1-1; D possibly corresponds to TRBD1 (6 bases). The V and J ends lost 5 bases and 4 bases respectively, with 11 bases between them. This CDR3 has 13 amino acids. Germline values: CDR1 MNHEY, CDR2 SVGAGI.

V gene TRBV3-1 (or the pseudogene TRBV3-2) combines with J gene TRBJ2-1; 8 nucleotides align to TRBD2. This CDR3 contains 16 residues. The ends lost 2 bases at V and 0 bases at J; junction bases unmatched: 3. Germline values: CDR1 LGHDT, CDR2 YNNKEL (reference sequence). In nucleotides, the CDR3 is TGTGCCAGCAGCCAATTAGCGGGACCCTCCTACAATGAGCAGTTCTTC. Amino acids: CASSQLAGPSYNEQFF.

The chain recombines TRBV6-2 or TRBV6-3 with TRBJ2-2, with 9 bases aligning to TRBD2. CDR3 size: 17 residues. Germline CDR1 reads MNHEY; CDR2 reads SVGEGT. The J segment lost 3 bases and the V segment lost 5 bases, leaving 10 bases of the junction unmatched. The CDR3 sequence is CASSLLGASGDTGELFF. CDR3 coding DNA: TGTGCCAGCAGTCTCCTAGGGGCTAGCGGGGACACCGGGGAGCTGTTTTTT.

The gene calls are TRBV30 and TRBJ2-1; D uncertain. V lost 0 bases and J 7 bases, leaving 10 bases between the germline ends. The CDR3 has 13 residues. The germline V gene has CDR1 GTSNPN and CDR2 SVGIG (reference sequence). CDR3 bases: TGTGCCTGGAGTGTACAAAATATGAATGAGCAGTTCTTC. Encoded protein: CAWSVQNMNEQFF.

The J gene is TRBJ2-7, the V gene TRBV6-5; perhaps TRBD1 as D (5 bases). CDR3 size: 14 residues. V was pared by 0 bases and J by 7 bases, with 13 bases between. Per germline, CDR1 MNHEY and CDR2 SVGAGI. CDR3 coding DNA: TGTGCCAGCAGTTACTCGCTGCAGGGCTCGGAGCAGTACTTC. Protein: CASSYSLQGSEQYF.

The CDR3 DNA reads as TGCGCCAGCAGCTTGGGAGAGGGGGCTGGTTCACCCCTCCACTTT. Its translation: CASSLGEGAGSPLHF. The rearrangement joins TRBV5-1 to TRBJ1-6, with 7 bases fitting TRBD1. With 0 bases clipped from V and 9 bases from J, the junction kept 6 bases outside the gene matches. The CDR3 extends over 15 amino acids. Germline CDR1 and CDR2: SGHRS and YFSETQ.

This chain connects TRBV5-1 to TRBJ2-5, with TRBD2 matching 11 bases. V gave up 5 bases and J gave up 0 bases; unmatched junction bases: 3. This CDR3 comprises 15 residues. The germline gives CDR1 SGHRS, CDR2 YFSETQ. The CDR3 sequence: CASRRGLADQETQYF. The CDR3 nucleotides read TGCGCCAGCAGAAGGGGACTAGCGGACCAAGAGACCCAGTACTTC.

This clone was counted a single time. The chain couples TRBV2 to TRBJ1-5; 7 bases agree with TRBD1. The CDR3 covers 15 residues. Germline values: CDR1 SNHLY, CDR2 FYNNEI. V shed 5 bases, J shed 5 bases, and the junction held 9 bases outside the gene matches. CDR3 bases: TGTGCCAGCAGTTCCGACAGGGTCGGGGATCAGCCCCAGCATTTT. Translation: CASSSDRVGDQPQHF.

The gene calls are TRBV19 and TRBJ1-2; a weak D match, TRBD1 (6 bases). The CDR3 runs 18 residues. CDR1 is LNHDA, CDR2 SQIVND, per germline (reference sequence). The V and J ends lost 9 bases and 0 bases respectively, with 26 bases between them. Here the CDR3 reads CARCWTGHSKIANYGYTF. The CDR3 nucleotides are TGTGCCAGATGCTGGACGGGACACAGTAAAATAGCTAACTATGGCTACACCTTC.

The DNA of the CDR3 is TGTGCCAGCAGTTCGCCCCCCCAGACGCAGTATTTT. Residues: CASSSPPQTQYF. The chain employs TRBV6-2 or TRBV6-3 and TRBJ2-3; the D is unclear. The CDR3 length is 12 residues. Per the germline V gene, CDR1 is MNHEY and CDR2 is SVGEGT. Trimming shortened V by 4 bases and J by 9 bases, and 11 bases separated the two germline ends.

The chain carries TRBV4-3 and TRBJ2-3; TRBD2 agrees at 10 bases. The CDR3 totals 17 residues. V gave up 1 base and J gave up 1 base; unmatched junction bases: 5. Germline-derived CDR1 and CDR2 are LGHNA and YSLEER. CDR3: CASSQGITSGGTDTQYF. CDR3 in DNA: TGCGCCAGCAGCCAAGGAATAACTAGCGGGGGCACAGATACGCAGTATTTT.

The chain links TRBV7-2 to TRBJ2-2; TRBD1 matches 7 bases. Trimming cost V 4 bases and J 6 bases; bases outside gene matches: 5. This CDR3 contains 14 residues. Germline V lookup: CDR1 SGHTA, CDR2 FQGNSA. CDR3 in amino acids: CASSSYQGAGELFF. CDR3 DNA sequence: TGTGCCAGCAGCTCGTACCAGGGGGCCGGGGAGCTGTTTTTT.

The gene calls are TRBV19 and TRBJ1-5; 7 bases line up with TRBD1. The CDR3 runs 14 residues. V lost 7 bases and J lost 5; bases outside the gene matches: 8. CDR1 and CDR2 (germline): LNHDA, SQIVND (reference sequence). CDR3 region: CASTPTGVHQPQHF. DNA for the CDR3: TGTGCCAGTACCCCTACAGGGGTGCATCAGCCCCAGCATTTT.

This clone was seen a handful of times. The chain recombines TRBV7-9 with TRBJ1-1; the D is unclear. V was shortened by 2 bases and J by 11 bases, with 9 bases between the two germline ends. The CDR3 consists of 11 residues. The germline V gene encodes CDR1 SEHNR and CDR2 FQNEAQ (reference sequence). CDR3 coding DNA: TGTGCCAGCAGCTTATTAGAACGCGCTTTCTTT. Translated, it gives CASSLLERAFF.

The chain employs TRBV27 and TRBJ1-5; 12 bases fit TRBD1. The CDR3 is 15 residues long. V dropped 5 bases and J dropped 2; count of bases not matched to a gene: 1. The germline V gene encodes CDR1 MNHEY and CDR2 SMNVEV (reference sequence). CDR3 protein: CASSGTGGGNQPQHF. CDR3 sequence (DNA): TGTGCCAGCAGTGGGACAGGGGGCGGCAATCAGCCCCAGCATTTT.

The J gene is TRBJ2-6, the V gene TRBV5-1; D is uncertain. The germline V gene encodes CDR1 SGHRS and CDR2 YFSETQ. The CDR3 runs 15 residues. V lost 3 bases and J lost 0, with 7 bases in between. The DNA of the CDR3 is TGCGCCAGCAGCTCCACAGTCTCTGGGGCCAACGTCCTGACTTTC. This sequence encodes CASSSTVSGANVLTF.

The gene calls are TRBV7-2 and TRBJ1-3; the match to TRBD1 covers 7 bases. The CDR3 has 15 amino acids. CDR1 SGHTA and CDR2 FQGNSA come from the germline V gene. The V and J ends lost 5 bases and 4 bases, in that order; junction bases with no gene match: 8. The CDR3 protein is CASSIDRAQGNTIYF. The CDR3 nucleotides are TGTGCCAGCAGCATCGACAGGGCTCAGGGAAACACCATATATTTT.

Comments on this clone: At one of its ends the junction is not consistent with the germline gene, which may arise from a read error. The CDR3 sequence: CASSLRRGGAIFSGVF. The CDR3 DNA reads TGTGCCAGCTCACTAAGGCGCGGGGGGGCCATCTTCTCTGGTGTCTTC. J is TRBJ2-1 and V is TRBV18; 9 bases line up with TRBD2. The germline CDR1 and CDR2 sequences are KGHSH and LQKENI. The CDR3 contains 16 residues.

The genes are TRBV4-2 and TRBJ2-5; 14 bases map to TRBD2. The germline V gene encodes CDR1 LGHNA and CDR2 YNFKEQ. The V gene end was trimmed by 0 bases and the J gene end by 1 base; junction bases not matched to a gene: 13. This CDR3 has 21 residues. The CDR3 is CASSQDPKTSGRAQFQETQYF. Written as DNA, the CDR3 is TGTGCCAGCAGCCAAGATCCCAAGACTAGCGGGAGGGCCCAGTTCCAAGAGACCCAGTACTTC.

The chain couples TRBV20-1 to TRBJ2-7; TRBD2 matches at 16 bases. The CDR3 consists of 17 residues. CDR1 DFQATT and CDR2 SNEGSKA come from the germline V gene (reference sequence). Trimming took 3 bases from V and 6 from J; bases not matched to a gene: 11. Here the CDR3 DNA reads TGCAGTGCTAGTCCCGGGACTAGCGGGAGGGCCAGATCCGAGCAGTACTTC. Amino acid sequence: CSASPGTSGRARSEQYF.